This T cell receptor (beta chain) was sequenced during a study of monozygotic twins with cystic fibrosis. The V gene's germline CDR1 is MNHNY and CDR2 SVGAGI (reference sequence). This CDR3 comprises 14 residues. V shed 7 bases and J 6 bases; nucleotides not matched to a gene: 5. A remark on this clone: Its antigen is unidentified.

Study conclusions and caveats: Unrelated CF individuals shared fewer identical clonotypes than monozygotic CF twins.

The method was immunoSEQ multiplex PCR; TCRdb's version includes in-frame clones alone and lacks a portion of them. The data contain 4,000 to 5,000 clones, about 96% of them singletons. The sequenced material came from blood. The gene calls are TRBV6-6 and TRBJ2-7, with TRBD2 matching 14 bases. This clonotype was sampled from a boy younger than 10 with cystic fibrosis. The CDR3, as DNA: TGTGCCAGCAACCGACTAGCGGGGGGGGTCGAGCAGTACGTC. This encodes CASNRLAGGVEQYV.